A selection of T cell receptor beta chains follows, all from one sample in a study of CD8+ T cells in alopecia areata. Produced via immunoSEQ multiplex PCR; TCRdb's table is partial and in-frame only. The data contain 98,000 or so clones, approximately 60% of them seen just once; the ten biggest clones take up around 20%. Sequencing used CD8+ T cells sorted from blood. Receptors originate from a human donor in good health. The CDR3 runs from the conserved cysteine through the conserved F or W. D genes are given only for firm matches. Clone size is given for some rows only: seen once, a few or many times, or a class if the clone is expanded.

clone_size: few; j_call: TRBJ2-2; d_call: -; cdr3_length: 12; v_call: TRBV29-1; cdr3_aa: CSVDTGTGELFF; cdr3_nt: TGCAGCGTGGATACAGGGACCGGGGAGCTGTTTTTT
clone_size: few; j_call: TRBJ2-7; d_call: -; cdr3_length: 15; v_call: TRBV7-9; cdr3_aa: CASSLGNGSTYEQYF; cdr3_nt: TGTGCCAGCAGCTTAGGCAACGGGTCCACCTACGAGCAGTACTTC
clone_size: -; j_call: TRBJ1-2; d_call: -; cdr3_length: 13; v_call: TRBV30; cdr3_aa: CAWSFAGPGGYTF; cdr3_nt: TGTGCCTGGAGTTTTGCAGGACCGGGAGGCTACACCTTC
clone_size: -; j_call: TRBJ1-1; d_call: -; cdr3_length: 11; v_call: TRBV5-1; cdr3_aa: CASAFGTEAFF; cdr3_nt: TGCGCCAGCGCCTTTGGGACTGAAGCTTTCTTT
clone_size: few; j_call: TRBJ2-2; d_call: -; cdr3_length: 15; v_call: TRBV6-5; cdr3_aa: CASSLRGGNTGELFF; cdr3_nt: TGTGCCAGCAGCCTAAGGGGGGGGAACACCGGGGAGCTGTTTTTT
clone_size: -; j_call: TRBJ1-2; d_call: -; cdr3_length: 15; v_call: TRBV7-8; cdr3_aa: CASSVYRGIDYGYTF; cdr3_nt: TGTGCCAGCAGCGTTTATAGGGGGATTGACTATGGCTACACCTTC
clone_size: -; j_call: TRBJ2-7; d_call: -; cdr3_length: 13; v_call: TRBV29-1; cdr3_aa: CSVVPIGQYEQYF; cdr3_nt: TGCAGCGTTGTCCCTATAGGGCAATACGAGCAGTACTTC
clone_size: -; j_call: TRBJ1-5; d_call: TRBD1; cdr3_length: 15; v_call: TRBV6-5; cdr3_aa: CASRTGTGSNQPQHF; cdr3_nt: TGTGCCAGCAGGACCGGGACAGGAAGCAATCAGCCCCAGCATTTT
clone_size: few; j_call: TRBJ1-5; d_call: -; cdr3_length: 14; v_call: TRBV13; cdr3_aa: CASSLGRSNQPQHF; cdr3_nt: TGTGCCAGCAGCTTAGGTCGGAGCAATCAGCCCCAGCATTTT
clone_size: few; j_call: TRBJ2-7; d_call: -; cdr3_length: 15; v_call: TRBV7-9; cdr3_aa: CASSLVGQGFYEQYF; cdr3_nt: TGTGCCAGCAGCTTGGTGGGACAAGGCTTCTACGAGCAGTACTTC
clone_size: once; j_call: TRBJ2-5; d_call: -; cdr3_length: 15; v_call: TRBV7-9; cdr3_aa: CASSLDRANQETQYF; cdr3_nt: TGTGCCAGCAGCTTAGATCGTGCTAACCAAGAGACCCAGTACTTC
clone_size: -; j_call: TRBJ2-3; d_call: -; cdr3_length: 15; v_call: TRBV7-3; cdr3_aa: CASSSTGGPTDTQYF; cdr3_nt: TGTGCCAGCAGCTCCACCGGGGGCCCCACAGATACGCAGTATTTT
clone_size: -; j_call: TRBJ2-1; d_call: -; cdr3_length: 13; v_call: TRBV6-6; cdr3_aa: CASRDTGYNEQFF; cdr3_nt: TGTGCCAGCAGGGATACAGGGTACAATGAGCAGTTCTTC
clone_size: -; j_call: TRBJ1-3; d_call: TRBD1; cdr3_length: 15; v_call: TRBV25-1; cdr3_aa: CASRPGQSSGNTIYF; cdr3_nt: TGTGCCAGCAGACCGGGACAGAGCTCTGGAAACACCATATATTTT
clone_size: -; j_call: TRBJ2-7; d_call: -; cdr3_length: 15; v_call: TRBV7-2; cdr3_aa: CASSFGGQGVYEQYF; cdr3_nt: TGTGCCAGCAGCTTTGGAGGGCAGGGAGTCTACGAGCAGTACTTC
clone_size: -; j_call: TRBJ2-3; d_call: -; cdr3_length: 15; v_call: TRBV7-9; cdr3_aa: CASRGLASSTDTQYF; cdr3_nt: TGTGCCAGCAGGGGGCTCGCCAGCAGCACAGATACGCAGTATTTT
clone_size: -; j_call: TRBJ2-5; d_call: TRBD2; cdr3_length: 15; v_call: TRBV29-1; cdr3_aa: CSASTAGGLKETQYF; cdr3_nt: TGCAGCGCATCCACGGCCGGGGGGTTAAAAGAGACCCAGTACTTC
clone_size: -; j_call: TRBJ1-2; d_call: TRBD1; cdr3_length: 12; v_call: TRBV29-1; cdr3_aa: CSVVGTGPYYTF; cdr3_nt: TGCAGCGTTGTGGGGACAGGGCCTTACTACACCTTC
clone_size: -; j_call: TRBJ1-2; d_call: -; cdr3_length: 15; v_call: TRBV4-1; cdr3_aa: CASSQGGARNYGYTF; cdr3_nt: TGCGCCAGCAGCCAAGGGGGGGCGAGGAACTATGGCTACACCTTC
clone_size: -; j_call: TRBJ2-6; d_call: -; cdr3_length: 15; v_call: TRBV13; cdr3_aa: CASSVQESGANVLTF; cdr3_nt: TGTGCCAGCAGTGTCCAGGAATCTGGGGCCAACGTCCTGACTTTC
clone_size: -; j_call: TRBJ2-1; d_call: -; cdr3_length: 15; v_call: TRBV2; cdr3_aa: CASSVSPPIYNEQFF; cdr3_nt: TGTGCCAGCAGTGTGAGTCCCCCCATATACAATGAGCAGTTCTTC
clone_size: -; j_call: TRBJ1-2; d_call: TRBD1; cdr3_length: 13; v_call: TRBV7-9; cdr3_aa: CASSSTGGDGYTF; cdr3_nt: TGTGCCAGCAGCTCGACAGGGGGAGACGGCTACACCTTC
clone_size: -; j_call: TRBJ2-5; d_call: -; cdr3_length: 12; v_call: TRBV28; cdr3_aa: CASSLAQETQYF; cdr3_nt: TGTGCCAGCAGTTTGGCCCAAGAGACCCAGTACTTC
clone_size: -; j_call: TRBJ2-7; d_call: TRBD1; cdr3_length: 15; v_call: TRBV13; cdr3_aa: CASSTRGLSSYEQYF; cdr3_nt: TGTGCCAGCAGCACCAGGGGGCTTAGCTCCTACGAGCAGTACTTC
clone_size: -; j_call: TRBJ1-2; d_call: TRBD1; cdr3_length: 15; v_call: TRBV18; cdr3_aa: CASSPRDRVNYGYTF; cdr3_nt: TGTGCCAGCTCACCACGGGACAGGGTTAACTATGGCTACACCTTC
clone_size: -; j_call: TRBJ2-7; d_call: -; cdr3_length: 14; v_call: TRBV15; cdr3_aa: CATSRDSVAYEQYF; cdr3_nt: TGTGCCACCAGCAGAGATAGTGTAGCCTACGAGCAGTACTTC
clone_size: few; j_call: TRBJ2-5; d_call: -; cdr3_length: 14; v_call: TRBV21-1; cdr3_aa: CASSSLGPQETQYF; cdr3_nt: TGTGCCAGCAGCAGCCTAGGCCCCCAAGAGACCCAGTACTTC
clone_size: -; j_call: TRBJ2-7; d_call: TRBD2; cdr3_length: 16; v_call: TRBV6-5; cdr3_aa: CASSYGPGGRSYEQYF; cdr3_nt: TGTGCCAGCAGTTACGGCCCGGGGGGACGCTCCTACGAGCAGTACTTC
clone_size: few; j_call: TRBJ1-2; d_call: -; cdr3_length: 14; v_call: TRBV6-5; cdr3_aa: CASSLWGGGYGYTF; cdr3_nt: TGTGCCAGCAGTTTATGGGGAGGGGGCTATGGCTACACCTTC
clone_size: -; j_call: TRBJ1-5; d_call: -; cdr3_length: 15; v_call: TRBV28; cdr3_aa: CASSAPRRQNQPQHF; cdr3_nt: TGTGCCAGCAGTGCACCTAGGAGACAGAATCAGCCCCAGCATTTT
clone_size: few; j_call: TRBJ2-3; d_call: TRBD2; cdr3_length: 20; v_call: TRBV5-1; cdr3_aa: CASSPPGLAGRFMLPDTQYF; cdr3_nt: TGCGCCAGCAGCCCACCGGGACTAGCGGGCCGATTCATGCTGCCAGATACGCAGTATTTT
clone_size: once; j_call: TRBJ2-1; d_call: TRBD2; cdr3_length: 18; v_call: TRBV9; cdr3_aa: CASSVGWTSRGSYNEQFF; cdr3_nt: TGTGCCAGCAGCGTAGGGTGGACTAGCAGAGGCTCCTACAATGAGCAGTTCTTC
clone_size: few; j_call: TRBJ2-1; d_call: -; cdr3_length: 13; v_call: TRBV29-1; cdr3_aa: CSVLGGAGNEQFF; cdr3_nt: TGCAGCGTTTTGGGGGGCGCCGGCAATGAGCAGTTCTTC
clone_size: -; j_call: TRBJ2-7; d_call: -; cdr3_length: 15; v_call: TRBV2; cdr3_aa: CASSEGLILSYEQYF; cdr3_nt: TGTGCCAGCAGTGAAGGACTGATATTATCCTACGAGCAGTACTTC
clone_size: few; j_call: TRBJ2-1; d_call: TRBD2; cdr3_length: 15; v_call: TRBV27; cdr3_aa: CASSLLAGAHNEQFF; cdr3_nt: TGTGCCAGCAGTCTCCTAGCGGGGGCCCACAATGAGCAGTTCTTC
clone_size: -; j_call: TRBJ2-3; d_call: -; cdr3_length: 14; v_call: TRBV30; cdr3_aa: CAWSVVGDTDTQYF; cdr3_nt: TGTGCCTGGAGTGTCGTCGGGGACACAGATACGCAGTATTTT
clone_size: -; j_call: TRBJ1-5; d_call: -; cdr3_length: 13; v_call: TRBV28; cdr3_aa: CASSFTGNQPQHF; cdr3_nt: TGTGCCAGCAGTTTTACCGGCAATCAGCCCCAGCATTTT
clone_size: few; j_call: TRBJ1-2; d_call: -; cdr3_length: 15; v_call: TRBV10-3; cdr3_aa: CAISESQTTYYGYTF; cdr3_nt: TGTGCCATCAGTGAGTCGCAGACTACCTACTATGGCTACACCTTC
clone_size: -; j_call: TRBJ2-1; d_call: TRBD2; cdr3_length: 15; v_call: TRBV19; cdr3_aa: CASSMVAGGFDEQFF; cdr3_nt: TGTGCCAGTAGTATGGTGGCGGGGGGGTTCGATGAGCAGTTCTTC
clone_size: -; j_call: TRBJ2-7; d_call: -; cdr3_length: 15; v_call: TRBV7-2; cdr3_aa: CASSLGPVLSYEQYF; cdr3_nt: TGTGCCAGCAGCCTAGGTCCAGTTTTAAGCTACGAGCAGTACTTC
clone_size: -; j_call: TRBJ2-7; d_call: -; cdr3_length: 10; v_call: TRBV2; cdr3_aa: CASSAYEQYF; cdr3_nt: TGTGCCAGCAGTGCCTACGAGCAGTACTTC
clone_size: -; j_call: TRBJ2-3; d_call: TRBD2; cdr3_length: 17; v_call: TRBV9; cdr3_aa: CASSVYGAGGYTDTQYF; cdr3_nt: TGTGCCAGCAGCGTATACGGAGCGGGGGGATACACAGATACGCAGTATTTT
clone_size: large; j_call: TRBJ1-4; d_call: -; cdr3_length: 11; v_call: TRBV9; cdr3_aa: CASSTKRKLFF; cdr3_nt: TGTGCCAGCAGCACAAAAAGGAAACTGTTTTTT
clone_size: -; j_call: TRBJ2-3; d_call: -; cdr3_length: 13; v_call: TRBV19; cdr3_aa: CASGRTSTDTQYF; cdr3_nt: TGTGCCAGTGGCAGGACTAGCACAGATACGCAGTATTTT
clone_size: -; j_call: TRBJ2-3; d_call: -; cdr3_length: 15; v_call: TRBV23-1; cdr3_aa: CASNLDFPRMDTQYF; cdr3_nt: TGCGCCAGCAATTTAGATTTTCCGAGAATGGATACGCAGTATTTT
clone_size: -; j_call: TRBJ2-1; d_call: TRBD1; cdr3_length: 17; v_call: TRBV15; cdr3_aa: CATSRIQDREEHNEQFF; cdr3_nt: TGTGCCACCAGCAGAATTCAGGACAGGGAGGAACACAATGAGCAGTTCTTC
clone_size: -; j_call: TRBJ2-1; d_call: TRBD2; cdr3_length: 15; v_call: TRBV29-1; cdr3_aa: CSVAERGGWDNEQFF; cdr3_nt: TGCAGCGTTGCCGAGCGGGGGGGCTGGGACAATGAGCAGTTCTTC
clone_size: -; j_call: TRBJ1-1; d_call: -; cdr3_length: 14; v_call: TRBV5-1; cdr3_aa: CASSFLQGNTEAFF; cdr3_nt: TGCGCCAGCAGCTTCCTACAAGGGAACACTGAAGCTTTCTTT
clone_size: -; j_call: TRBJ2-1; d_call: -; cdr3_length: 14; v_call: TRBV9; cdr3_aa: CASSVGSFHNEQFF; cdr3_nt: TGTGCCAGCAGCGTAGGTTCATTCCACAATGAGCAGTTCTTC
clone_size: few; j_call: TRBJ1-6; d_call: -; cdr3_length: 13; v_call: TRBV5-1; cdr3_aa: CASSLERGSPLHF; cdr3_nt: TGCGCCAGCAGCTTGGAACGGGGCTCACCCCTCCACTTT